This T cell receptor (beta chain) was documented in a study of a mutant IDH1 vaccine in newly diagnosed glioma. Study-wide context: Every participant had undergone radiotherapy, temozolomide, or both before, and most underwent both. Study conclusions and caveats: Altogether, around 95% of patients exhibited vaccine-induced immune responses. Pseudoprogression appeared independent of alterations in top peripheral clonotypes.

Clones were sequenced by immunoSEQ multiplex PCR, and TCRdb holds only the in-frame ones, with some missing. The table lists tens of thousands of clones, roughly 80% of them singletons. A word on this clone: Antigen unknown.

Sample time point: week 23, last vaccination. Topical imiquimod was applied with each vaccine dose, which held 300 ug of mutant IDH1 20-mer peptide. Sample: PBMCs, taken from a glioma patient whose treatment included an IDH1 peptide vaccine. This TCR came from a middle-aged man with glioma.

CDR3 residues: CASSSLDREFSPLHF. The CDR3 nucleotides read TGTGCCAGCAGCTCCCTGGACAGGGAATTCTCACCCCTCCACTTT. J is TRBJ1-6 and V is TRBV7-9; 8 nucleotides match TRBD1. The CDR3 runs 15 residues. Losses at the gene ends were 4 bases for V and 10 bases for J; bases not matched to a gene: 9. Per germline, CDR1 SEHNR and CDR2 FQNEAQ (reference sequence).